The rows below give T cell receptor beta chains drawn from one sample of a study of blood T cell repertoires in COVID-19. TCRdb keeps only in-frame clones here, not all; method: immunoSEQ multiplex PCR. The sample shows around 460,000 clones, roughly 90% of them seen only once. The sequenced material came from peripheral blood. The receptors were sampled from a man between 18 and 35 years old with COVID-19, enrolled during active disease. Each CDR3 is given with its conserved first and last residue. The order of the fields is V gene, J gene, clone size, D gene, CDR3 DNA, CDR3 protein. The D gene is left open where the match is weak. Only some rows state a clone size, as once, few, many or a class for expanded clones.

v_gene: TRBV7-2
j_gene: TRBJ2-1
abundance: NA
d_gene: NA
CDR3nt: TGTGCCAGCAGCCCCCTCCACGGAGGGTCCTACAATGAGCAGTTCTTC
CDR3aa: CASSPLHGGSYNEQFF

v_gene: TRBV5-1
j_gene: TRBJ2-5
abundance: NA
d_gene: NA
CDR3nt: TGCGCCAGCAGCTTTAGCGCAGATACAGAGACCCAGTACTTC
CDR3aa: CASSFSADTETQYF

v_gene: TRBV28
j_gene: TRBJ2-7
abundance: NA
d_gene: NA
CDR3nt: TGTGCCAGCAGTTTAGGGGCAGGCCTGGGCGAGCAGTACTTC
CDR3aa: CASSLGAGLGEQYF

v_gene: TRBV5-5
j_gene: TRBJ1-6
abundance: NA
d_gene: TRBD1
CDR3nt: TGTGCCAGCAGCTTGGCCCCGACAGGGGAGGTGTATTCACCCCTCCACTTT
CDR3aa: CASSLAPTGEVYSPLHF

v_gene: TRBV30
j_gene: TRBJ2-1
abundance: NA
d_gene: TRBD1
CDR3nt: TGTGCCTGGAGGACGGAGGGACAGGCGCCCTACAATGAGCAGTTCTTC
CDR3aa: CAWRTEGQAPYNEQFF

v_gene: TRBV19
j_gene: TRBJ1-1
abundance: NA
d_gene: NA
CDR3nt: TGTGCCAGTAGTCAGGGTGTATATACTGAAGCTTTCTTT
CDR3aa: CASSQGVYTEAFF

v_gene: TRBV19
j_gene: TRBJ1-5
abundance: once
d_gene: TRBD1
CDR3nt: TGTGCCAGTACACCAGAGGACAGGGTACGCCAGCCCCAGCATTTT
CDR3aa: CASTPEDRVRQPQHF

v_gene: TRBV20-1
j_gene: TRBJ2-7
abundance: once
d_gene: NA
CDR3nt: TGCAGTGCTGGCACCTACGAGCAGTACTTC
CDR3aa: CSAGTYEQYF

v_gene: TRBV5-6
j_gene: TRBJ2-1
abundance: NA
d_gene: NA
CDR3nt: TGTGCCAGCAGCTTGTTTGCGTTGTCCTACAATGAGCAGTTCTTC
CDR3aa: CASSLFALSYNEQFF

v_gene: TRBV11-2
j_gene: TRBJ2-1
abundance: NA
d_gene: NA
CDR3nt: TGTGCCAGCAGCTTACCCCGGGGTCCAGTCAGGGGTGAGCAGTTCTTC
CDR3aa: CASSLPRGPVRGEQFF

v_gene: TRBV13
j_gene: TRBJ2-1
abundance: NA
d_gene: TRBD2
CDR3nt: TGTGCCAGCAGCACACCTAGCGGGGGGCTGGATGAGCAGTTCTTC
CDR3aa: CASSTPSGGLDEQFF

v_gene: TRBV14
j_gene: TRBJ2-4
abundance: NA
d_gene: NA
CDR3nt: TGTGCCAGCAGCCCCAAACCACCTGTCTATGGAGCCAAAAACATTCAGTACTTC
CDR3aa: CASSPKPPVYGAKNIQYF

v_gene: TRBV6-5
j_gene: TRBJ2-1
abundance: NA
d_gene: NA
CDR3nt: TGTGCCAGCAGTTACTCACCGAGGTCGAATGAGCAGTTCTTC
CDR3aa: CASSYSPRSNEQFF

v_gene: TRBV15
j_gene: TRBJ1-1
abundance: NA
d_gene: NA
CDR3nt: TGTGCCACCAGCAGAGACAGGGGTGGCACTGAAGCTTTCTTT
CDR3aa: CATSRDRGGTEAFF

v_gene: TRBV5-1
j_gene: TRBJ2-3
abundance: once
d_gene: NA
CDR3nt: TGCGCCAGCAGCTCTCTAGATACGCAGTATTTT
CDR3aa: CASSSLDTQYF

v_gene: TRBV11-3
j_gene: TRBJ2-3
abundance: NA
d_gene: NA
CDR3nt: TGTGCCAGCAGCTTTCTCTCGTACAGCCGAGTCGACGATACGCAGTATTTT
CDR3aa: CASSFLSYSRVDDTQYF

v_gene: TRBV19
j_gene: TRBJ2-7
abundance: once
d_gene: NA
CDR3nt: TGTGCCAGTAGTAGGGACTCAGACGGATCCTACGAGCAGTACTTC
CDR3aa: CASSRDSDGSYEQYF

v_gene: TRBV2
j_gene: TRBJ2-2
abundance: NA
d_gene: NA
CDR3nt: TGTGCCAGCAGTGAGGGTTACGAGGGCGGGGAGCTGTTTTTT
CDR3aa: CASSEGYEGGELFF

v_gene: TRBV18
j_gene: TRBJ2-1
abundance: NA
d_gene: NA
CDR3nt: TGTGCCAGCTCCTCCGGGAGCACCAATGAGCAGTTCTTC
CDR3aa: CASSSGSTNEQFF

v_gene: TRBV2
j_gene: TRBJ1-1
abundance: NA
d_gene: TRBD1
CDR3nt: TGTGCCAGCAGGGCGGATTCGACAGGGATCGCTTTCTTT
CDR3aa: CASRADSTGIAFF

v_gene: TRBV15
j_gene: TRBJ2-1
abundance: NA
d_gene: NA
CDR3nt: TGTGCCACCCACAGGGGGGGCGACAATGAGCAGTTCTTC
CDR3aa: CATHRGGDNEQFF

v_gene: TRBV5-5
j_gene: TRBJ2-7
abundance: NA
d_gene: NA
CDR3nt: TGTGCCAGCAGCTTGGAGGACGGACACTACGAGCAGTACTTC
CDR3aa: CASSLEDGHYEQYF

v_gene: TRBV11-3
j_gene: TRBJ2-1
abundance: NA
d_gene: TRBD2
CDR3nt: TGTGCCAGCAGCTTAGCGACGGGAGGGCGGAATGAGCAGTTCTTC
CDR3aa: CASSLATGGRNEQFF

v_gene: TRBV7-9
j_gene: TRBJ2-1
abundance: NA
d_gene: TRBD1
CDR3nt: TGTGCCAGCAGCCCCGGACAGGTGGTAATAGCCTACAATGAGCAGTTCTTC
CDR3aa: CASSPGQVVIAYNEQFF

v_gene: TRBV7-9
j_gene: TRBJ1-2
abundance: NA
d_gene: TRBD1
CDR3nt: TGTGCCAGCAGCTTGGGGACAGGGGGTCGGGGCTACACCTTC
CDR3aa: CASSLGTGGRGYTF

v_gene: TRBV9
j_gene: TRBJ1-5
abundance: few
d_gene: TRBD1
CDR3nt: TGTGCCAGCAGCCCCGGGACAGGGGTTCAGCCCCAGCATTTT
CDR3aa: CASSPGTGVQPQHF

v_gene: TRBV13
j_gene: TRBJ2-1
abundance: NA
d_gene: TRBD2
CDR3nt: TGTGCCAGCAGCCCCCTAGCGGAAAGCTCCTACAATGAGCAGTTCTTC
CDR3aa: CASSPLAESSYNEQFF

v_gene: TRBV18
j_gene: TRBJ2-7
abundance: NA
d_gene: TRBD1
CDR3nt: TGTGCCAGCTCACCAACCGGGACAGGGGACGAGCAGTACTTC
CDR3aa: CASSPTGTGDEQYF

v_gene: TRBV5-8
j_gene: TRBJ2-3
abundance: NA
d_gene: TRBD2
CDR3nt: TGTGCCAGCAGTGAAGGGACTAGCGGGGGGTCGGGCACAGATACGCAGTATTTT
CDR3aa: CASSEGTSGGSGTDTQYF

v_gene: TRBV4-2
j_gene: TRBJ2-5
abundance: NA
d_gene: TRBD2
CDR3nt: TGTGCCAGCAGCCAAGATAGTGCGACTAGCGGGGTTCAAGAGACCCAGTACTTC
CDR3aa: CASSQDSATSGVQETQYF

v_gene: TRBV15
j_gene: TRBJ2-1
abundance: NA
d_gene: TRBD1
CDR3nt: TGTGCCACCAGCAGAGAGGCAGGGGGCTCCTACAATGAGCAGTTCTTC
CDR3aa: CATSREAGGSYNEQFF

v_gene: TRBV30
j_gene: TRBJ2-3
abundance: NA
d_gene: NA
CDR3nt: TGTGCCTGGAGTGTAATAGAGGATACGCAGTATTTT
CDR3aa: CAWSVIEDTQYF

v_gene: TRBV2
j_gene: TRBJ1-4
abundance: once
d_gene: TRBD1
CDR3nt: TGTGCCAGCAGAATCTCCTACAGGGGACCTAATGAAAAACTGTTTTTT
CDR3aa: CASRISYRGPNEKLFF

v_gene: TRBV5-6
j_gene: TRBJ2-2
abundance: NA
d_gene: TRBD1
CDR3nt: TGTGCCAGCAGCACCCACCGGGACAGGGGGGATCCCGGGGAGCTGTTTTTT
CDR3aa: CASSTHRDRGDPGELFF

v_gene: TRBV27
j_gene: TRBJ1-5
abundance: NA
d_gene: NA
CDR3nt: TGTGCCAGCAGTTTGACAGGCGGCAATCAGCCCCAGCATTTT
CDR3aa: CASSLTGGNQPQHF

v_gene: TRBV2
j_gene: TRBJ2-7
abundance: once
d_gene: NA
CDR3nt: TGTGCCAGCAGTAGAACGACAGGCTACGAGCAGTACTTC
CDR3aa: CASSRTTGYEQYF